The next 11 T cell receptor beta chains were all read from a single sample in a study of T cell clones after liver transplantation. The data were produced by immunoSEQ multiplex PCR, yet TCRdb's version contains in-frame clones alone and is incomplete. Seen here are more than 95,000 clones, approximately 78% observed once, and the top ten hold about 1%. Specimen: CD4+ T cells from blood, collected before liver transplant. The receptor source for this set is a human donor who received a liver transplant.

The V and J genes are TRBV7-7 and TRBJ2-5; 8 bases line up with TRBD2. The junction had 9 bases not matched to a gene; V was cut back by 5 bases and J by 7 bases. Germline V lookup: CDR1 SSHAT, CDR2 FNYEAQ (reference sequence). This CDR3 is built from 14 residues. CDR3 amino acids: CASSPGGDLGTQYF. The CDR3 region has the DNA TGTGCCAGCAGCCCCGGGGGGGACTTGGGGACCCAGTACTTC.

The CDR3 DNA sequence: TGTGCCAGCAGCCAACAGGGTTGGAATGAGCAGTTCTTC. It yields the protein CASSQQGWNEQFF. The chain is built from TRBV7-3 and TRBJ2-1; possible D gene TRBD1, 6 bases. The germline gives CDR1 SGHTA, CDR2 FQGTGA. This CDR3 comprises 13 residues. The ends were cut back, 5 bases at V and 7 bases at J, with 12 bases in the middle.

The rearrangement uses TRBV27 and TRBJ2-5; TRBD2 aligns across 7 bases. Unmatched junction bases numbered 5, after V lost 3 bases and J lost 4 bases. Germline loops: CDR1 MNHEY, CDR2 SMNVEV (reference sequence). This CDR3 spans 14 amino acids. The chain's CDR3 is CASSFRGGTETQYF. CDR3 bases: TGTGCCAGCAGTTTTAGGGGAGGGACAGAGACCCAGTACTTC.

The count of this clone is one. V and J are TRBV14 and TRBJ2-1; D might be TRBD1 (5 bases). The CDR3 contains 15 residues. V was trimmed by 5 bases and J by 0 bases, leaving 11 bases between them. Germline assignment: CDR1 SGHDN and CDR2 FVKESK. CDR3 loop: CASSSRQNSYNEQFF. CDR3 DNA: TGTGCCAGCAGCTCCCGACAGAACTCCTACAATGAGCAGTTCTTC.

This clone was observed once. This chain uses TRBV27 with TRBJ2-3; 7 bases map to TRBD1. The trim removed 4 bases at V and 1 base at J, leaving 14 bases unmatched. Germline V gene data show CDR1 as MNHEY and CDR2 as SMNVEV (reference sequence). The CDR3 has 18 amino acids. Written as DNA, the CDR3 is TGTGCCAGCAGTTATAGACAGGGTTTTTTATTCCGCACAGATACGCAGTATTTT. Its translation is CASSYRQGFLFRTDTQYF.

Only a few counts were recorded for this clone. V usage is TRBV11-1 and J usage is TRBJ2-1; TRBD1 is a possible D gene (6 bases). Germline CDR1 SGHAT, CDR2 FQDESV (reference sequence). Trimming took 2 bases from V and 10 from J, leaving 15 bases between them. The CDR3 loop spans 14 amino acids. CDR3 region: CASSLTARRGEQFF. Written as DNA, the CDR3 is TGTGCCAGCAGCTTAACAGCGCGCAGGGGAGAGCAGTTCTTC. Looking up the rest from reference TRBV11-1 and TRBJ2-1 gives the full variable domain: EAEVAQSPRYKITEKSQAVAFWCDPISGHATLYWYRQILGQGPELLVQFQDESVVDDSQLPKDRFSAERLKGVDSTLKIQPAELGDSAMYLCASSLTARRGEQFFGPGTRLTVL.

This clone was found a few times. The rearrangement joins TRBV7-8 to TRBJ1-1; D is undetermined. Trimming removed 5 bases from V and 3 bases from J, with 10 bases in between. Looked up from germline, CDR1 is SGHVS and CDR2 is FQNEAQ. CDR3 length equals 13 residues. The CDR3 DNA reads TGTGCCAGCAGCAGGAGGGTTGACACTGAAGCTTTCTTT. It translates to CASSRRVDTEAFF.

This clone turned up a few times. The chain carries TRBV7-9 and TRBJ2-5; 12 nucleotides line up with TRBD1. The length of the CDR3 is 15 residues. The V gene's germline CDR1 is SEHNR and CDR2 FQNEAQ (reference sequence). The junction had 6 bases not matched to a gene; V was cut back by 5 bases and J by 5 bases. The CDR3 DNA reads TGTGCCAGCAGCCCCGGGACAGGGGGCATGGAGACCCAGTACTTC. This translates into CASSPGTGGMETQYF.

This chain uses TRBV2 with TRBJ1-6; 8 nucleotides align to TRBD1. V shed 3 bases, J shed 1 base, and the junction held 2 bases outside the gene matches. The CDR3 covers 16 residues. CDR1 is SNHLY and CDR2 is FYNNEI in the germline V gene. CDR3 region: CASSERQGSYNSPLHF. The CDR3 bases are TGTGCCAGCAGTGAGAGACAGGGGTCCTATAATTCACCCCTCCACTTT.

The rearrangement links TRBV6-1 to TRBJ2-3; perhaps D is TRBD1 or TRBD2 (6 bases each). Trimming pared 2 bases from V and 3 bases from J, leaving 9 bases between. Germline assignment: CDR1 MNHNS and CDR2 SASEGT. The CDR3 contains 14 residues. The CDR3 protein is CASSEQGRTDTQYF. The CDR3 region has the DNA TGTGCCAGCAGTGAACAGGGGAGGACAGATACGCAGTATTTT.

This clone was observed a few times. This chain connects TRBV9 to TRBJ1-6; D possibly corresponds to TRBD1 (6 bases). V lost 4 bases to trimming and J lost 4 bases, with 9 bases between them. CDR1 is SGDLS, CDR2 YYNGEE, per germline. CDR3 length: 14 residues. Written as DNA, the CDR3 is TGTGCCAGCAGCACACAGGGTTATAATTCACCCCTCCACTTT. This codes for CASSTQGYNSPLHF.